Listed below are T cell receptor beta chains from one sample, sequenced in a study of early T cells in non-severe SARS-CoV-2 infection. TCRdb used MiXCR to reprocess the 5' RACE reads, holding one entry per CDR3 protein. Here the sample spans tens of thousands of distinct CDR3 sequences, 4.5% to 7.5% being singletons. The specimen sequenced was whole blood. These receptors originate from an adult who was a healthcare worker with PCR-confirmed SARS-CoV-2 infection or an uninfected control (not recorded which). The CDR3 runs from the conserved cysteine through the conserved F or W. Fields, in order: CDR3 protein, CDR3 DNA, V gene, clone size, CDR3 length, D gene, J gene. D genes are given only for firm matches. Size tells how often a clone was seen (once, few, many) or the class of an expanded clone, and some rows leave it out.

cdr3_aa: CASWGTGAHGYTF; cdr3_nt: TGCGCCAGCTGGGGGACAGGGGCCCATGGCTACACCTTC; v_call: TRBV5-1; clone_size: many; cdr3_length: 13; d_call: TRBD1; j_call: TRBJ1-2
cdr3_aa: CSARETELNIQYF; cdr3_nt: TGCAGTGCTAGAGAGACAGAGTTAAACATTCAGTACTTC; v_call: TRBV20-1; clone_size: -; cdr3_length: 13; d_call: -; j_call: TRBJ2-4
cdr3_aa: CSARGARETQPQHF; cdr3_nt: TGCAGTGCTAGAGGAGCCAGGGAGACTCAGCCCCAGCATTTT; v_call: TRBV20-1; clone_size: many; cdr3_length: 14; d_call: -; j_call: TRBJ1-5
cdr3_aa: CASSDSGTRGDEQFF; cdr3_nt: TGTGCCAGCAGTGACTCAGGGACTAGGGGCGATGAGCAGTTCTTC; v_call: TRBV6-4; clone_size: many; cdr3_length: 15; d_call: TRBD2; j_call: TRBJ2-1
cdr3_aa: CASSSQGALGTDTQYF; cdr3_nt: TGTGCCAGCAGTTCACAAGGGGCGTTGGGCACAGATACGCAGTATTTT; v_call: TRBV28; clone_size: many; cdr3_length: 16; d_call: -; j_call: TRBJ2-3
cdr3_aa: CAWSVAIPETQYF; cdr3_nt: TGTGCCTGGAGTGTAGCCATCCCGGAGACCCAGTACTTC; v_call: TRBV30; clone_size: -; cdr3_length: 13; d_call: -; j_call: TRBJ2-5
cdr3_aa: CASSPGAPANTEAFF; cdr3_nt: TGTGCCAGCTCACCAGGGGCACCCGCGAACACTGAAGCTTTCTTT; v_call: TRBV18; clone_size: many; cdr3_length: 15; d_call: -; j_call: TRBJ1-1
cdr3_aa: CASSGPGPYPEAFF; cdr3_nt: TGTGCCAGCAGCGGCCCTGGACCCTACCCTGAAGCTTTCTTT; v_call: TRBV7-8; clone_size: many; cdr3_length: 14; d_call: -; j_call: TRBJ1-1
cdr3_aa: CASSWDRYGYGYTF; cdr3_nt: TGTGCCAGCAGCTGGGACAGGTATGGCTATGGCTACACCTTC; v_call: TRBV5-6; clone_size: many; cdr3_length: 14; d_call: TRBD1; j_call: TRBJ1-2
cdr3_aa: CASSRRQGTEQYF; cdr3_nt: TGTGCCAGCAGCCGACGACAGGGGACCGAGCAGTACTTC; v_call: TRBV9; clone_size: -; cdr3_length: 13; d_call: TRBD1; j_call: TRBJ2-7
cdr3_aa: CAISAEGEQYF; cdr3_nt: TGTGCCATCAGCGCGGAGGGCGAGCAGTACTTC; v_call: TRBV10-3; clone_size: many; cdr3_length: 11; d_call: -; j_call: TRBJ2-7
cdr3_aa: CASSSDRVPNTEAFF; cdr3_nt: TGTGCCAGCAGCTCCGACCGGGTCCCGAACACTGAAGCTTTCTTT; v_call: TRBV7-3; clone_size: many; cdr3_length: 15; d_call: -; j_call: TRBJ1-1
cdr3_aa: CASSPHGGGNEQFF; cdr3_nt: TGCGCCAGCAGCCCCCACGGGGGAGGCAATGAGCAGTTCTTC; v_call: TRBV5-1; clone_size: few; cdr3_length: 14; d_call: -; j_call: TRBJ2-1
cdr3_aa: CAWSVHKRTGELFF; cdr3_nt: TGTGCCTGGAGTGTTCACAAAAGGACCGGGGAGCTGTTTTTT; v_call: TRBV30; clone_size: few; cdr3_length: 14; d_call: -; j_call: TRBJ2-2
cdr3_aa: CASKGGGNSNQPQHF; cdr3_nt: TGTGCCAGCAAGGGTGGGGGAAATAGCAATCAGCCCCAGCATTTT; v_call: TRBV6-1; clone_size: many; cdr3_length: 15; d_call: -; j_call: TRBJ1-5
cdr3_aa: CASSSRLAGDNEQFF; cdr3_nt: TGTGCCAGCAGCTCTAGACTAGCGGGAGACAATGAGCAGTTCTTC; v_call: TRBV7-6; clone_size: many; cdr3_length: 15; d_call: TRBD2; j_call: TRBJ2-1
cdr3_aa: CASSPLGGGRIGEQYF; cdr3_nt: TGTGCCAGCAGCCCCCTAGGTGGCGGGAGGATTGGCGAGCAGTACTTC; v_call: TRBV11-2; clone_size: many; cdr3_length: 16; d_call: TRBD2; j_call: TRBJ2-7
cdr3_aa: CASSEQGEPSQYF; cdr3_nt: TGTGCCAGCAGTGAACAAGGGGAGCCCTCTCAGTACTTC; v_call: TRBV6-1; clone_size: many; cdr3_length: 13; d_call: -; j_call: TRBJ2-7
cdr3_aa: CASSTGTDGQPQHF; cdr3_nt: TGTGCCAGTAGTACCGGGACAGACGGTCAGCCCCAGCATTTT; v_call: TRBV19; clone_size: -; cdr3_length: 14; d_call: TRBD1; j_call: TRBJ1-5
cdr3_aa: CASSSPLGHRLAKNIQYF; cdr3_nt: TGTGCCAGCAGTTCCCCGTTGGGACACCGCTTAGCCAAAAACATTCAGTACTTC; v_call: TRBV28; clone_size: many; cdr3_length: 18; d_call: -; j_call: TRBJ2-4